This entry is about one TCR beta chain. This entry belongs to a study of T cell changes during pregnancy in multiple sclerosis. TCRdb keeps only in-frame clones here, not all; method: immunoSEQ multiplex PCR. The table has about 38,000 clones, under 95% seen once. Trimming cost V 3 bases and J 5 bases, with 5 bases left between them. In germline, CDR1 is MNHEY, CDR2 SMNVEV (reference sequence). The CDR3 contains 11 residues. This specimen consisted of CD8+ T cells from peripheral blood mononuclear cells, obtained in the third trimester of pregnancy. The chain uses TRBV27 and TRBJ2-7; D gene unclear. The TCR originated in a female donor with multiple sclerosis, enrolled in a pregnancy study. CDR3 DNA sequence: TGTGCCAGCAGTTTGGGCCACGAGCAGTACTTC. Translation: CASSLGHEQYF.